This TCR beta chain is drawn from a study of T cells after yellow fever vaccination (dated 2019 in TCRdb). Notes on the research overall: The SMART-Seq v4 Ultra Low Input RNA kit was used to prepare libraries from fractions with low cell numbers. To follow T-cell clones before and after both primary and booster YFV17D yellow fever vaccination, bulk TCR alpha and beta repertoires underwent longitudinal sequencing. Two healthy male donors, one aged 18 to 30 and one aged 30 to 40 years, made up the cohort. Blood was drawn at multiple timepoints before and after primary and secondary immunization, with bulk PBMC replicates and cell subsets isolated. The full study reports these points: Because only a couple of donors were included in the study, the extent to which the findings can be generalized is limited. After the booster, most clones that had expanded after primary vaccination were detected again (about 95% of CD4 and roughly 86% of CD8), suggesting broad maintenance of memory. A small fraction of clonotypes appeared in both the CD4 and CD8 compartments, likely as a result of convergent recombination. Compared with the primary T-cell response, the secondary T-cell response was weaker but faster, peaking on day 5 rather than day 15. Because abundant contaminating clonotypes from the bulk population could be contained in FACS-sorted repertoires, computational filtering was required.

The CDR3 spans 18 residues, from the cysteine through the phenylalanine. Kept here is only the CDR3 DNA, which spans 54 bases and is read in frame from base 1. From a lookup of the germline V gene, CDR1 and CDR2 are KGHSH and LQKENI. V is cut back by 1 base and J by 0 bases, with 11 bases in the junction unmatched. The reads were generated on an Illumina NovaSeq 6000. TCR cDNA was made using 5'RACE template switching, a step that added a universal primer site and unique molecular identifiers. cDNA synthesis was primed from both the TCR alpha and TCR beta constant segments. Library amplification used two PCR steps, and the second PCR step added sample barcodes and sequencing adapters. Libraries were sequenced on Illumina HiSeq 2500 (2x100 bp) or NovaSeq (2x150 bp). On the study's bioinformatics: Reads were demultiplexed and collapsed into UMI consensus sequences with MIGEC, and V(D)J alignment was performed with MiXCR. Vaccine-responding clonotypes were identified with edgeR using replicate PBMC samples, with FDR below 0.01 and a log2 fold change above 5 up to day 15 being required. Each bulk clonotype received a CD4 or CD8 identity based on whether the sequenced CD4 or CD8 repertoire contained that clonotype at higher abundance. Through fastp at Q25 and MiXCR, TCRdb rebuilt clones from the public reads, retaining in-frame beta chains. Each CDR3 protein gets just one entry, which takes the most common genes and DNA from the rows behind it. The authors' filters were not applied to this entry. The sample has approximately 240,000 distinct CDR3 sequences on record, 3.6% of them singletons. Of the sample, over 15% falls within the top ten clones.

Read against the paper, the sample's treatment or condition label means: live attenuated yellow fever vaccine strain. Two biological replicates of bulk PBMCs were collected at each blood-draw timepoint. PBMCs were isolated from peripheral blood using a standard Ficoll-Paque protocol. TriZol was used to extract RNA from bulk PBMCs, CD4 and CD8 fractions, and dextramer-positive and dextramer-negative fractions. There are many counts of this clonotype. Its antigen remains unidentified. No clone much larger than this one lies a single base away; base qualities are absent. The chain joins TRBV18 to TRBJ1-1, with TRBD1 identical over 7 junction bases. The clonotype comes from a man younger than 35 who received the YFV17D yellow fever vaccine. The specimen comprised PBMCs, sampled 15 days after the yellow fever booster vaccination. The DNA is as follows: TGTGCCAGCTCACCACGGTCGACAGGGCGCGACATGAACACTGAAGCTTTCTTT. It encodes CASSPRSTGRDMNTEAFF.